Detailed here is one T cell receptor beta chain. The data were taken from a study of shared clonotypes between healthy human individuals. Overall study: Sampling drew on donors who were a couple of women and three men aged 18 to 49.

CDR3 length equals 16 residues. In germline, CDR1 is SEHNR, CDR2 FQNEAQ (reference sequence). J gave up 1 base and V 5 bases, and 6 bases lay outside the gene matches. Assay: immunoSEQ multiplex PCR; the TCRdb copy retains only in-frame clones and omits some. Of approximately 720,000 clones listed, about two thirds are singletons. The V call is TRBV7-9, the J call TRBJ2-5, with 11 bases lining up with TRBD2. The receptor comes from a woman in her 30s in good health. What was sequenced was memory CD4+ T cells sorted from blood. Documented subset: CD45RA-negative fraction. CDR3 sequence reads: CASSGTSGSAQETQYF. The CDR3 coding sequence is TGTGCCAGCAGCGGCACTAGCGGGAGCGCCCAAGAGACCCAGTACTTC.